This T cell receptor (beta chain) was captured in a study of blood T cell repertoires in COVID-19. The germline CDR1 and CDR2 sequences are ENHRY and SYGVKD. V lost 6 bases, J lost 2 bases, and 5 bases stayed unmatched. The CDR3 length is 15 residues. Repertoires were generated with immunoSEQ multiplex PCR, while TCRdb's copy carries only in-frame clones and drops some. This table has 20,000 or so clones, roughly nine tenths appearing once. This clone was counted only a few times. Specimen: peripheral blood. The sequence was obtained from a human donor with active COVID-19. The donor label of this sample is uncertain. V and J are TRBV10-3 and TRBJ1-1; 11 bases are shared with TRBD1. CDR3 loop: CAISPGQGGNTEAFF. CDR3 sequence (DNA): TGTGCCATCAGCCCGGGACAGGGGGGAAACACTGAAGCTTTCTTT.